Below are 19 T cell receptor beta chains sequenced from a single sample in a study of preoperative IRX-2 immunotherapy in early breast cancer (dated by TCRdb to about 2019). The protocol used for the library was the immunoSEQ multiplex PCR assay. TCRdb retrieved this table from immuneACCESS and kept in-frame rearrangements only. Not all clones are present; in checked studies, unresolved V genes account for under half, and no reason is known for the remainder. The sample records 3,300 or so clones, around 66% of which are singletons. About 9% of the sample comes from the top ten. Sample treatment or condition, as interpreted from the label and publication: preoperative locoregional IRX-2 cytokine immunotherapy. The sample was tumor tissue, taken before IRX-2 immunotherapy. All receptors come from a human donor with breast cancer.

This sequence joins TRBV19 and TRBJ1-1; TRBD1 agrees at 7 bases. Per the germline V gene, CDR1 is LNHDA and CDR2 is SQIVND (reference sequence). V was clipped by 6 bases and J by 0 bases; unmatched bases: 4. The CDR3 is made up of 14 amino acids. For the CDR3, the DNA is TGTGCCAGTAGCAGGGGGGGGTTGAACACTGAAGCTTTCTTT. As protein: CASSRGGLNTEAFF.

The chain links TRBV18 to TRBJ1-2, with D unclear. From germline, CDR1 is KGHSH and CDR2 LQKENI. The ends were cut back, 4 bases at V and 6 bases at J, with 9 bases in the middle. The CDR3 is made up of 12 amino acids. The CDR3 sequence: CASSLRPDGYTF. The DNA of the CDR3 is TGTGCCAGCTCACTTCGACCGGATGGCTACACCTTC.

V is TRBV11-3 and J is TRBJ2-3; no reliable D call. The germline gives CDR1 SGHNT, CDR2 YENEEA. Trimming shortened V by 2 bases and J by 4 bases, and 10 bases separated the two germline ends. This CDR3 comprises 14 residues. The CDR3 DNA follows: TGTGCCAGCAGCTTACGTGACGGGCCAGATACGCAGTATTTT. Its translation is CASSLRDGPDTQYF.

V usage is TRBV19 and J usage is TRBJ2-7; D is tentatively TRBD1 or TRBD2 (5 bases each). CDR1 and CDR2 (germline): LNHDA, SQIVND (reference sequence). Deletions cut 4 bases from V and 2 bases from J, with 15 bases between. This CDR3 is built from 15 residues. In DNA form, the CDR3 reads TGTGCCAGTAGTAGCCCCCGGGGCGGTACCTACGAGCAGTACTTC. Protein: CASSSPRGGTYEQYF.

The CDR3 reads CATSREGVGSYEQYF. CDR3 sequence (DNA): TGTGCCACCAGCAGAGAAGGCGTAGGATCCTACGAGCAGTACTTC. The gene calls are TRBV15 and TRBJ2-7; unclear D gene. Per germline, CDR1 LNHNV and CDR2 YYDKDF (reference sequence). Between the trimmed V and J ends, which lost 0 bases and 1 base, there was a span of 10 bases. The CDR3 is made up of 15 amino acids.

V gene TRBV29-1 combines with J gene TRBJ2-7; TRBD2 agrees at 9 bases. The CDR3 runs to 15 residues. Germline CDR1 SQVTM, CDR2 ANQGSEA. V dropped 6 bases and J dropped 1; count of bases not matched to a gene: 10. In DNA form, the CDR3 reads TGCAGCGTCTATAGCGGGAGAGGACGGTCCTACGAGCAGTACTTC. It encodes CSVYSGRGRSYEQYF.

CDR3 residues: CASSIGTAAPNYGYTF. The CDR3 DNA follows: TGTGCCAGTAGTATCGGGACAGCCGCTCCTAACTATGGCTACACCTTC. The V and J genes are TRBV19 and TRBJ1-2; 7 nucleotides line up with TRBD1. The CDR3 contains 16 residues. The germline CDR1 and CDR2 sequences are LNHDA and SQIVND (reference sequence). V gave up 3 bases and J gave up 0 bases; unmatched junction bases: 7.

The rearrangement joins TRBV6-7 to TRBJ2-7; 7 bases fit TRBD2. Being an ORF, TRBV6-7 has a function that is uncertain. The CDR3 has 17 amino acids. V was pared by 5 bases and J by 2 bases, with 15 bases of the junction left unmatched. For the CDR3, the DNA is TGTGCCAGCAGTGAAGCCAGGGTTCCTAGCGGACCCTACGAGCAGTACTTC. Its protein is CASSEARVPSGPYEQYF.

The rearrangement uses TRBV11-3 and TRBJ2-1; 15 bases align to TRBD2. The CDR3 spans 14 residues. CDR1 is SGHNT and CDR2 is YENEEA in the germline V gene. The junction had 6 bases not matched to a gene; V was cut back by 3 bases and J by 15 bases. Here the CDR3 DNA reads TGTGCCAGCAGCTTGGGACTAGCGGGGGGCACCCCGTTCTTC. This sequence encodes CASSLGLAGGTPFF.

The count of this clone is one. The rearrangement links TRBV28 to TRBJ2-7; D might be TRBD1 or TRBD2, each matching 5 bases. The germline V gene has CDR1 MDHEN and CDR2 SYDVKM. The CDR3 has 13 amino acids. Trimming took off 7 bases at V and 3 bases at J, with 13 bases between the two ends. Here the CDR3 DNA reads TGTGCCAGCATCAGGGAGCAGGGCTACGAGCAGTACTTC. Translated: CASIREQGYEQYF.

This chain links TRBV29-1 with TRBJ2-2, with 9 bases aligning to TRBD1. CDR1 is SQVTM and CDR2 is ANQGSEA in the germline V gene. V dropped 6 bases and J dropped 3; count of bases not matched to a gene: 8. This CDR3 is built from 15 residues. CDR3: CSVRSRDRDTGELFF. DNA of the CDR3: TGCAGCGTCCGGAGCCGGGACAGGGACACCGGGGAGCTGTTTTTT.

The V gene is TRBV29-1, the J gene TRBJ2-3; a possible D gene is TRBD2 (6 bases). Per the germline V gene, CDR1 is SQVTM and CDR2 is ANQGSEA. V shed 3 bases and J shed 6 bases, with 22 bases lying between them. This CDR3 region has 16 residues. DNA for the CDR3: TGCAGCGTTGATGGGTTTAGCGGCTTACATGCGGATACGCAGTATTTT. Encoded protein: CSVDGFSGLHADTQYF.

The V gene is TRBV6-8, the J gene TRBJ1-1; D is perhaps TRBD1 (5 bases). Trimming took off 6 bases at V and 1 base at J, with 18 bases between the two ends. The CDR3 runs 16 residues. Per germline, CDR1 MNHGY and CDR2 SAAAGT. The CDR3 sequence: CASSLRLQGPNTEAFF. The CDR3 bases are TGTGCCAGCAGCCTCAGATTGCAGGGCCCGAACACTGAAGCTTTCTTT.

For the CDR3, the DNA is TGTGCCAGCAGCCCCCCCTGGGGGGGGAGAGGATTGAACACTGAAGCTTTCTTT. It is translated as CASSPPWGGRGLNTEAFF. This chain joins TRBV11-3 and TRBJ1-1; a possible D gene is TRBD1 (5 bases). Germline assignment: CDR1 SGHNT and CDR2 YENEEA. The V gene lost 5 bases and the J gene lost 0 bases, with 22 bases spanning the gap. This CDR3 is built from 18 residues.

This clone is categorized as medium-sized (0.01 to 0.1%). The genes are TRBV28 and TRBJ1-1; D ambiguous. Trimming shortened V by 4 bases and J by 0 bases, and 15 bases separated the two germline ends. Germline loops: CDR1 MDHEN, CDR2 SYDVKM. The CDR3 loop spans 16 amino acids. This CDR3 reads CASSWVGRLMNTEAFF. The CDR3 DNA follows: TGTGCCAGCAGTTGGGTAGGACGGTTAATGAACACTGAAGCTTTCTTT.

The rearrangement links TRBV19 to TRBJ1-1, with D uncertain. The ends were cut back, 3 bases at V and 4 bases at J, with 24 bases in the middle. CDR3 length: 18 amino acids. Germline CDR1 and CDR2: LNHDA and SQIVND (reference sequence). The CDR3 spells CASSIIRDPESLGTEAFF. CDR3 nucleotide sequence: TGTGCCAGTAGTATCATTCGGGATCCAGAATCGCTGGGCACTGAAGCTTTCTTT.

The CDR3 sequence: CSVQPGGDIAGSYNEQFF. CDR3 coding DNA: TGCAGCGTCCAACCGGGTGGGGACATTGCGGGTTCCTACAATGAGCAGTTCTTC. The chain employs TRBV29-1 and TRBJ2-1, with a weak D call TRBD1 (6 bases). Germline CDR1 is SQVTM and CDR2 is ANQGSEA. This CDR3 spans 18 amino acids. V lost 6 bases and J lost 1, with 25 bases in between.

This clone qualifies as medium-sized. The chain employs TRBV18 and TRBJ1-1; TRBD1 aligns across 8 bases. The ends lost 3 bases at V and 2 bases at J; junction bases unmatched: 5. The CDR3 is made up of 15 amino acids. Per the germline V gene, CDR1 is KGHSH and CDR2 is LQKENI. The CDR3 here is CASSPGQGTNTEAFF. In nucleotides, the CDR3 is TGTGCCAGCTCACCCGGACAGGGCACCAACACTGAAGCTTTCTTT.

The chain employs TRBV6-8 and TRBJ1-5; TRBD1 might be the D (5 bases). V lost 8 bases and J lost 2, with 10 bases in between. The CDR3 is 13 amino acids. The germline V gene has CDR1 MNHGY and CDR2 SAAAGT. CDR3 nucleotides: TGTGCCAGCGGGACTATAGGCAATCAGCCCCAGCATTTT. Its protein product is CASGTIGNQPQHF.